This TCR beta chain was recorded in a study of blood T cells in healthy people across ages. Looking at the study overall: Every two T cells gave about one barcoded beta molecule via template switching.

Overall study findings and caveats: Strong correlation was found linking TCR beta diversity to naive T cell percentage. It was not possible, with unsorted PBMCs, to conclusively compare naive and antigen-experienced cells.

The sample holds a few counts of this clonotype. Its antigen is still unknown. Per-sample PBMC isolation yielded at least 6.5 million cells. In germline, CDR1 is LGHNA, CDR2 YSLEER. The CDR3 is 12 residues long. The V end was cut by 1 base, the J end by 8 bases, with 6 bases between. A J-beta primer mix and a sample-barcoded 5' primer were used in a second PCR of about 7 to 12 cycles. TCRdb re-analysed the 5' RACE reads in MiXCR, keeping a single row per CDR3 protein. This repertoire shows approximately 800,000 distinct CDR3 sequences, about 42% found once; its top ten account for around 18%. This chain joins TRBV4-3 and TRBJ2-1; D ambiguous. Material for sequencing was blood. The sequence was collected from a man older than 75 in good health. This chain's CDR3 is CASSQATHEQFF. The CDR3 DNA is TGCGCCAGCAGCCAAGCTACCCATGAGCAGTTCTTC.